What follows describes a single T cell receptor beta chain. The antigen is unknown. Germline CDR1 is MDHEN and CDR2 is SYDVKM. CDR3 length equals 18 residues. The J segment lost 5 bases and the V segment lost 5 bases, leaving 18 bases of the junction unmatched. Unique molecular identifiers were used to barcode this TCRbeta library. TCRdb recomputed calls from the PCR reads with MiXCR, one row per CDR3 protein. The table shows approximately 99,000 distinct CDR3 sequences, with 5.5% to 6.5% occurring only once. This record belongs to a study of T-cell reconstitution after alpha-beta-depleted transplantation in children. Overall study results and limits: Counts and diversity of T cells one year after transplant came mostly from newly produced T cells. High day-60 TCRbeta diversity in some patients came from surviving recipient T cells and thymic progenitors. Where alpha-beta T cells came from about two months after transplant was reportedly several hundred expanded graft clones.

The TCR sequence derives from a male patient between 2 and 10 years old who had a stem cell transplant for acute lymphoblastic leukemia, so the T cells may come from the graft donor. The sequencing here drew on PBMCs, mostly from graft donor cells, taken 360 days after TCRalphabeta/CD19-depleted stem cell transplant. The rearrangement links TRBV28 to TRBJ2-7; TRBD2 matches at 10 bases. CDR3 bases: TGTGCCAGCAGTCCCCCGGCTAGCGGGAGCTATATGTTGGACGAGCAGTACTTC. It is translated as CASSPPASGSYMLDEQYF. The full variable domain, completed using reference TRBV28 and TRBJ2-7, is DVKVTQSSRYLVKRTGEKVFLECVQDMDHENMFWYRQDPGLGLRLIYFSYDVKMKEKGDIPEGYSVSREKKERFSLILESASTNQTSMYLCASSPPASGSYMLDEQYFGPGTRLTVT.